These T cell receptor beta chains were read from a single sample in a study of post-analysis software for immune sequencing data. TCRdb used MiXCR to reprocess the PCR reads, holding one entry per CDR3 protein. The sample includes approximately 660,000 distinct CDR3 sequences, approximately 60% of them seen just once. Sequences were obtained from blood. Receptor source: a girl aged 2 to 10 with multiple sclerosis. Both conserved end residues are part of each CDR3. D genes are given only for firm matches. Part of the rows lack a size; the others show once, few, many or a class for expanded clones.

v_gene	abundance	d_gene	j_gene	CDR3aa	CDR3nt
TRBV12-3/TRBV12-4	.	.	TRBJ1-4	CASTLGAGEKLFF	TGTGCCAGCACGTTAGGGGCAGGTGAAAAACTGTTTTTT
TRBV24-1	once	.	TRBJ2-3	CATTTVGTDTQYF	TGTGCCACCACGACAGTTGGCACAGATACGCAGTATTTT
TRBV11-2	.	.	TRBJ2-7	CASSILADAYEQYF	TGTGCCAGCAGCATCCTAGCTGATGCCTACGAGCAGTACTTC
TRBV6-5	.	TRBD1	TRBJ1-5	CASSQGQGNQPQHF	TGTGCCAGCAGCCAGGGACAGGGCAATCAGCCCCAGCATTTT
TRBV4-1	.	.	TRBJ2-7	CASSQEVRISYEQYF	TGCGCCAGCAGCCAAGAAGTGAGGATCTCCTACGAGCAGTACTTC
TRBV2	once	.	TRBJ2-7	CASSLRLALDEQYF	TGTGCCAGCAGCCTGCGGCTCGCCTTGGACGAGCAGTACTTC
TRBV5-1	.	TRBD2	TRBJ2-1	CASSSDGLAGGDEQFF	TGCGCCAGCAGCTCCGATGGGCTAGCGGGAGGGGATGAGCAGTTCTTC
TRBV29-1	.	.	TRBJ1-2	CSVERSVYGYTF	TGCAGCGTTGAGCGATCGGTCTATGGCTACACCTTC
TRBV12-3/TRBV12-4	.	.	TRBJ1-4	CASSPGPYTNEKLFF	TGTGCCAGCAGCCCTGGACCCTATACTAATGAAAAACTGTTTTTT
TRBV5-5	.	TRBD1	TRBJ1-5	CASSFRGLGNQPQHF	TGTGCCAGCAGCTTTAGGGGGCTCGGCAATCAGCCCCAGCATTTT
TRBV15	.	TRBD1	TRBJ1-2	CATSRPGQGVYGYTF	TGTGCCACCAGCAGGCCGGGACAGGGGGTTTATGGCTACACCTTC
TRBV20-1	few	.	TRBJ2-5	CSARGGTAGHNEQYF	TGCAGTGCTAGAGGCGGCACGGCGGGGCACAATGAGCAGTACTTC
TRBV5-1	.	TRBD1	TRBJ2-5	CASSSSGTGWKETQYF	TGCGCCAGCAGCTCCTCCGGGACAGGGTGGAAGGAGACCCAGTACTTC
TRBV7-2	few	.	TRBJ2-5	CASSLFGVSQETQYF	TGTGCCAGCAGCTTATTTGGGGTTTCGCAAGAGACCCAGTACTTC
TRBV4-2	.	.	TRBJ1-4	CASSQDIREKLFF	TGTGCCAGCAGCCAAGACATTCGCGAAAAACTGTTTTTT
TRBV4-2	few	.	TRBJ2-3	CASSQAFQATDTQYF	TGTGCCAGCAGCCAAGCGTTTCAGGCCACAGATACGCAGTATTTT
TRBV4-1	.	.	TRBJ2-1	CASSQPNYNEQFF	TGCGCCAGCAGCCAACCTAACTACAATGAGCAGTTCTTC
TRBV6-5	.	TRBD1	TRBJ1-1	CASSIDRGPDTEAFF	TGTGCCAGCAGCATCGACAGGGGGCCGGACACTGAAGCTTTCTTT
TRBV6-6	.	.	TRBJ1-2	CASSYSQGSNYGYTF	TGTGCCAGCAGTTACTCGCAGGGATCTAACTATGGCTACACCTTC
TRBV7-2	.	TRBD1	TRBJ2-5	CASSPSEAGGAETQYF	TGTGCCAGCAGCCCTAGCGAGGCAGGGGGCGCCGAGACCCAGTACTTC
TRBV5-1	.	.	TRBJ2-7	CASSLSAFSSYEQYF	TGCGCCAGCAGCTTGTCGGCCTTCAGCTCCTACGAGCAGTACTTC
TRBV12-3/TRBV12-4	.	TRBD2	TRBJ2-1	CASSLPPGGPGEQFF	TGTGCCAGCAGTTTACCACCGGGAGGGCCCGGGGAGCAGTTCTTC
TRBV15	.	.	TRBJ2-5	CATSRVGGETQYF	TGTGCCACCAGCAGAGTTGGGGGAGAGACCCAGTACTTC
TRBV6-6	.	.	TRBJ1-2	CASSMPDYGYTF	TGTGCCAGCAGCATGCCAGACTATGGCTACACCTTC
TRBV20-1	.	.	TRBJ2-1	CSARFRLSEQFF	TGCAGTGCTAGATTTCGACTATCTGAGCAGTTCTTC
TRBV2	.	.	TRBJ1-2	CASSETGKGYTF	TGTGCCAGCAGTGAAACAGGGAAAGGCTACACCTTC
TRBV28	few	.	TRBJ2-7	CASSPALGEQYF	TGTGCCAGCAGTCCGGCGTTAGGAGAGCAGTACTTC
TRBV12-3/TRBV12-4	.	TRBD2	TRBJ2-1	CASSLLAGGPSNEQFF	TGTGCCAGCAGTTTATTAGCGGGGGGGCCGAGCAATGAGCAGTTCTTC
TRBV29-1	.	TRBD1	TRBJ2-6	CRANTGQGTGANVLTF	TGCAGAGCGAATACCGGACAGGGAACTGGGGCCAACGTCCTGACTTTC
TRBV6-1	.	TRBD2	TRBJ2-1	CASSEQGSGGNEQFF	TGTGCCAGCAGTGAACAGGGTAGCGGGGGCAATGAGCAGTTCTTC
TRBV11-2	.	.	TRBJ2-3	CACSLDGGLAQGGDTQYF	TGTGCCTGCAGCTTAGATGGCGGACTAGCTCAGGGGGGAGATACGCAGTATTTT
TRBV12-3/TRBV12-4	.	.	TRBJ2-3	CASSFGPADTQYF	TGTGCCAGCAGTTTTGGACCAGCAGATACGCAGTATTTT
TRBV11-2	once	.	TRBJ2-5	CASSLEGGPETQYF	TGTGCCAGCAGCTTAGAGGGGGGCCCCGAGACCCAGTACTTC
TRBV7-2	.	.	TRBJ2-4	CASSPGDKNIQYF	TGTGCCAGCAGCCCAGGGGACAAAAACATTCAGTACTTC
TRBV25-1	.	.	TRBJ2-3	CASRGLLRADTQYF	TGTGCCAGCAGAGGGCTTCTACGGGCAGATACGCAGTATTTT
TRBV7-2	.	.	TRBJ2-6	CASSLVLGTGANVLTF	TGTGCCAGCAGCTTAGTTCTTGGGACTGGGGCCAACGTCCTGACTTTC
TRBV29-1	few	.	TRBJ2-7	CSVDGVGTYEQYF	TGCAGCGTTGACGGGGTCGGGACCTACGAGCAGTACTTC
TRBV5-1	.	.	TRBJ2-2	CASSLVLGRTGERFF	TGCGCCAGCAGCTTGGTCCTGGGGCGGACCGGGGAGCGGTTTTTT
TRBV7-9	few	.	TRBJ2-1	CASSLGGYAYNEQFF	TGTGCCAGCAGCCTAGGGGGGTACGCCTACAATGAGCAGTTCTTC
TRBV4-2	.	.	TRBJ1-1	CASSQDGQGASNTEAFF	TGTGCCAGCAGCCAAGATGGGCAGGGCGCCTCGAACACTGAAGCTTTCTTT
TRBV11-2	.	TRBD1	TRBJ1-2	CASSLWAGGIYGYTF	TGTGCCAGCAGCTTATGGGCAGGGGGGATCTACGGCTACACCTTC
TRBV4-2	.	TRBD1	TRBJ1-2	CASSQDWRQGGYGYTF	TGTGCCAGCAGCCAAGATTGGCGGCAGGGGGGCTATGGCTACACCTTC
TRBV7-3	.	.	TRBJ2-5	CASSPEGVAQETQYF	TGTGCCAGCAGCCCCGAGGGGGTAGCTCAAGAGACCCAGTACTTC
TRBV3-1	.	.	TRBJ2-3	CASSQDLSQSTDTQYF	TGTGCCAGCAGCCAAGATCTGTCACAAAGCACAGATACGCAGTATTTT
TRBV5-1	once	.	TRBJ2-1	CASSRGTGGSNEQFF	TGCGCCAGCAGCCGCGGGACGGGCGGGTCCAATGAGCAGTTCTTC
TRBV7-9	few	.	TRBJ2-3	CASSWAERPVGTDTQYF	TGTGCCAGCAGCTGGGCTGAGCGGCCAGTGGGGACAGATACGCAGTATTTT
TRBV24-1	few	.	TRBJ2-1	CATSDPGVNNEQFF	TGTGCCACCAGTGACCCCGGGGTAAACAATGAGCAGTTCTTC
TRBV6-1	few	.	TRBJ2-3	CASIPGTLKIDTQYF	TGTGCCAGTATCCCCGGGACGCTTAAGATAGATACGCAGTATTTT
TRBV29-1	.	TRBD1	TRBJ2-7	CSVSGTGYEQYF	TGCAGCGTTTCCGGGACAGGCTACGAGCAGTACTTC
TRBV27	.	.	TRBJ2-4	CASSPSTKNIQYF	TGTGCCAGCAGTCCCAGTACCAAAAACATTCAGTACTTC
TRBV12-5	few	.	TRBJ1-6	CASGLRSGYNDSPLHF	TGTGCTAGTGGTTTAAGGAGCGGCTACAACGATTCACCCCTCCACTTT
TRBV12-3/TRBV12-4	.	TRBD2	TRBJ2-1	CASSLRTSAYNEQFF	TGTGCCAGCAGTCTCAGGACTAGCGCTTACAATGAGCAGTTCTTC
TRBV12-3/TRBV12-4	.	.	TRBJ1-2	CASSLAALYGYTF	TGTGCCAGCAGTTTGGCGGCCCTCTATGGCTACACCTTC
TRBV7-9	.	.	TRBJ1-2	CASSDVTQSHPSLYGYTF	TGTGCCAGCAGCGATGTGACGCAGTCCCACCCCTCTTTGTATGGCTACACCTTC